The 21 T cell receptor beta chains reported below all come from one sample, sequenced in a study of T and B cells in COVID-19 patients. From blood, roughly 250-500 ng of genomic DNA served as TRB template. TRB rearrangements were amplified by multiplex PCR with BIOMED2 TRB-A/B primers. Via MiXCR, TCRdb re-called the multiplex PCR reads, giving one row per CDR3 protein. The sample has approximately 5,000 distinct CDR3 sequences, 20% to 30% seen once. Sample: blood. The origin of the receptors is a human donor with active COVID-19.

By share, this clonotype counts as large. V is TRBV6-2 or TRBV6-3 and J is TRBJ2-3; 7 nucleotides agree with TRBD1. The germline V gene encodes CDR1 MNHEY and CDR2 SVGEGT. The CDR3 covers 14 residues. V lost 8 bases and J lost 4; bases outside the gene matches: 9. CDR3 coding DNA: TGTGCCAGCGGACCGGGACAGAGTCCAGATACGCAGTATTTT. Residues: CASGPGQSPDTQYF.

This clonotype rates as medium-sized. The CDR3 region has the DNA TGTGCCAGCAGTTACTCTGCGGGCAGGGGTGTTAACAATGAGCAGTTCTTC. Translation gives CASSYSAGRGVNNEQFF. The chain recombines TRBV6-5 with TRBJ2-1; D possibly corresponds to TRBD1 (6 bases). This CDR3 has 17 amino acids. Germline CDR1 reads MNHEY; CDR2 reads SVGAGI. V lost 0 bases, J lost 5 bases, and 17 bases lay in between.

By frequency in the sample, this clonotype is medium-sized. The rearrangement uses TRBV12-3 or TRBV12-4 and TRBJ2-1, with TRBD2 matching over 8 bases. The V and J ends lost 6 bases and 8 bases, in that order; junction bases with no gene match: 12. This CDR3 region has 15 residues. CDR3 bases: TGTGCCAGCAGCACACAATTAGCGGGAAGCTATGAGCAGTTCTTC. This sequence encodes CASSTQLAGSYEQFF.

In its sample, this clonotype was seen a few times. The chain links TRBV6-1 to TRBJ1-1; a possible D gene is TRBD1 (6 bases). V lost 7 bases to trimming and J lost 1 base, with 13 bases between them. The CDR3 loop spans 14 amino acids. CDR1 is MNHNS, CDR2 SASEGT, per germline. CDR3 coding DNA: TGTGCCAGCAAGTTCACGGGACAGAACACTGAAGCTTTCTTT. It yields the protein CASKFTGQNTEAFF.

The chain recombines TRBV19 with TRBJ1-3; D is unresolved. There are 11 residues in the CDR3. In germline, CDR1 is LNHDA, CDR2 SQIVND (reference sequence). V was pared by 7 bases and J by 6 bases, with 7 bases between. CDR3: CASMTINTIYF. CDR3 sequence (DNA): TGTGCCAGTATGACGATAAACACCATATATTTT.

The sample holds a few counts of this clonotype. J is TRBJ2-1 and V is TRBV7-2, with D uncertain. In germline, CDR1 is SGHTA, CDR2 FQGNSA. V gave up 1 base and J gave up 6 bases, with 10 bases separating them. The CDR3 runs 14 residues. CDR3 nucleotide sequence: TGTGCCAGCAGCTTAGATCCCGATCCCAATGAGCAGTTCTTC. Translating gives CASSLDPDPNEQFF.

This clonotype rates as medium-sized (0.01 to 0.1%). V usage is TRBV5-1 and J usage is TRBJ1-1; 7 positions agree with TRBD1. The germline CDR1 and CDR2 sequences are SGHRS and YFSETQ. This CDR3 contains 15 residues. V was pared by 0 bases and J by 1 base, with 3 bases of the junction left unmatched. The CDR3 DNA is TGCGCCAGCAGCTTGGAGGGGGCGGGGAACACTGAAGCTTTCTTT. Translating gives CASSLEGAGNTEAFF.

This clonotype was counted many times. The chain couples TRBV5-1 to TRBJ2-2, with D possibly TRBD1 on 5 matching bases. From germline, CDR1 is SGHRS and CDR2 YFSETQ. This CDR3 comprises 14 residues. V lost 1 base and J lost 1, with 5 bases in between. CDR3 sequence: CASSLQGNTGELFF. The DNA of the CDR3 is TGCGCCAGCAGCTTGCAGGGGAACACCGGGGAGCTGTTTTTT.

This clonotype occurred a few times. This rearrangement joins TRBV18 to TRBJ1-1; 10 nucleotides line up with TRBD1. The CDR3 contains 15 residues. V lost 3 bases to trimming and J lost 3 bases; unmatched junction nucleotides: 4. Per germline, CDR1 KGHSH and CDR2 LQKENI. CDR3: CASSPRGTGDTEAFF. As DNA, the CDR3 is TGTGCCAGCTCACCCAGGGGGACAGGGGACACTGAAGCTTTCTTT.

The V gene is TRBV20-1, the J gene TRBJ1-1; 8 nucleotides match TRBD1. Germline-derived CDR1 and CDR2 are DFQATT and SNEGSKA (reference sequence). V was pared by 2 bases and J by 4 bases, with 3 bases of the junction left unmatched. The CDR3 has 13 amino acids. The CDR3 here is CSARRTGPTEAFF. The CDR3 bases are TGCAGTGCTAGACGGACAGGGCCCACTGAAGCTTTCTTT.

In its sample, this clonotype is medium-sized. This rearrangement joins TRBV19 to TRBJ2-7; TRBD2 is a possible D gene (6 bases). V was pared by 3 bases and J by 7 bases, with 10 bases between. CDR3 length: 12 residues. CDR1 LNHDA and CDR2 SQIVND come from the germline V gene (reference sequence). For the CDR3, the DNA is TGTGCCAGTAGTATTGGGAGGCAGGAGCAGTACTTC. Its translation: CASSIGRQEQYF.

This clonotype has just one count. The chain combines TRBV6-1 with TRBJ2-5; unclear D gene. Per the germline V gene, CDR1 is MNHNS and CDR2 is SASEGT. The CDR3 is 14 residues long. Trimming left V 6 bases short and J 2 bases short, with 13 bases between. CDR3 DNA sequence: TGTGCCAGCAGCGCCCGTCTGCGGCAAGAGACCCAGTACTTC. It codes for CASSARLRQETQYF.

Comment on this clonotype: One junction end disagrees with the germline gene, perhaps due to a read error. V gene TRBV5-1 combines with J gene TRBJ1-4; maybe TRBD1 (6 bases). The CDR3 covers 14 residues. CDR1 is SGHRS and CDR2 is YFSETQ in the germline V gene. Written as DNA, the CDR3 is TGCGCCAGCAGCTTACAGGGTAGAAGTGAAAAACCGTTTTTT. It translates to CASSLQGRSEKPFF.

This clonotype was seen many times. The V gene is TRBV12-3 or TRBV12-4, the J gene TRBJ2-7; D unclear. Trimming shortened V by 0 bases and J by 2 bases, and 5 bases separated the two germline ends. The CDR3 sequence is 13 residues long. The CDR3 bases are TGTGCCAGCAGTTTAGCGCTAGCCTACGAGCAGTACTTC. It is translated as CASSLALAYEQYF.

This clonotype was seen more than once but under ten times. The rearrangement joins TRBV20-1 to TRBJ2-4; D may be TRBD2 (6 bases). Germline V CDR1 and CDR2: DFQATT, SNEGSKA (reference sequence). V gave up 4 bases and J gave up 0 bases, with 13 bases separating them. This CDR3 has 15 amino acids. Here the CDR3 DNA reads TGCAGTGCTATCAGACTAGGTCAAGCCAAAAACATTCAGTACTTC. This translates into CSAIRLGQAKNIQYF.

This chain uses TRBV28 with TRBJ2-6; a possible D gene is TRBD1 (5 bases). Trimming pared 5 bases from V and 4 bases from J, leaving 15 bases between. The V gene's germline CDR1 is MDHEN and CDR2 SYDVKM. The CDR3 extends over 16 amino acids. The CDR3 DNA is TGTGCCAGCAGTCGACAGCTCCAAGCAGGGGCCAACGTCCTGACTTTC. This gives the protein CASSRQLQAGANVLTF.

The CDR3 coding sequence is TGTGCCAGCAGCTTATGGACTGAAGCTTTCTTT. It yields the protein CASSLWTEAFF. The V call is TRBV2, the J call TRBJ1-1; no firm D call. Trimming took off 6 bases at V and 5 bases at J, with 7 bases between the two ends. This CDR3 is 11 amino acids long. Germline CDR1 reads SNHLY; CDR2 reads FYNNEI.

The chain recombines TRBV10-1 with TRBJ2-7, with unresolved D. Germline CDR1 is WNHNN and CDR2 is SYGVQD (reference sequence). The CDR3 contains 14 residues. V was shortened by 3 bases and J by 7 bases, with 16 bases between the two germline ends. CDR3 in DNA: TGCGCCAGCAGTGATAAGGCCGGTCGTCGGGAGCAGTACTTC. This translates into CASSDKAGRREQYF.

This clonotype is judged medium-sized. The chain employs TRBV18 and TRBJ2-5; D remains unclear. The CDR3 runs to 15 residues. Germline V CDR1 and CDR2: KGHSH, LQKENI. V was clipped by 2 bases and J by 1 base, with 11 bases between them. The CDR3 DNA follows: TGTGCCAGCTCACCAAATGAGGCCTCCCAAGAGACCCAGTACTTC. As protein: CASSPNEASQETQYF.

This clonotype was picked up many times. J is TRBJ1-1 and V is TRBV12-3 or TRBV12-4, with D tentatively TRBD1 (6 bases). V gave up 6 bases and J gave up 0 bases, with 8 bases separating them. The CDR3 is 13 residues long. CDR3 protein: CASSGQMNTEAFF. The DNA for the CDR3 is TGTGCCAGCAGCGGACAGATGAACACTGAAGCTTTCTTT.

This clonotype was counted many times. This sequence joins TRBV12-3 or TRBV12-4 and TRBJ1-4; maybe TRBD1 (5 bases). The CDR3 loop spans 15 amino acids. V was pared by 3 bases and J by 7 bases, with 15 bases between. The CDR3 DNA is TGTGCCAGCAGTTTTGGTGGGGCAGGACCTGAAAAACTGTTTTTT. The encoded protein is CASSFGGAGPEKLFF.